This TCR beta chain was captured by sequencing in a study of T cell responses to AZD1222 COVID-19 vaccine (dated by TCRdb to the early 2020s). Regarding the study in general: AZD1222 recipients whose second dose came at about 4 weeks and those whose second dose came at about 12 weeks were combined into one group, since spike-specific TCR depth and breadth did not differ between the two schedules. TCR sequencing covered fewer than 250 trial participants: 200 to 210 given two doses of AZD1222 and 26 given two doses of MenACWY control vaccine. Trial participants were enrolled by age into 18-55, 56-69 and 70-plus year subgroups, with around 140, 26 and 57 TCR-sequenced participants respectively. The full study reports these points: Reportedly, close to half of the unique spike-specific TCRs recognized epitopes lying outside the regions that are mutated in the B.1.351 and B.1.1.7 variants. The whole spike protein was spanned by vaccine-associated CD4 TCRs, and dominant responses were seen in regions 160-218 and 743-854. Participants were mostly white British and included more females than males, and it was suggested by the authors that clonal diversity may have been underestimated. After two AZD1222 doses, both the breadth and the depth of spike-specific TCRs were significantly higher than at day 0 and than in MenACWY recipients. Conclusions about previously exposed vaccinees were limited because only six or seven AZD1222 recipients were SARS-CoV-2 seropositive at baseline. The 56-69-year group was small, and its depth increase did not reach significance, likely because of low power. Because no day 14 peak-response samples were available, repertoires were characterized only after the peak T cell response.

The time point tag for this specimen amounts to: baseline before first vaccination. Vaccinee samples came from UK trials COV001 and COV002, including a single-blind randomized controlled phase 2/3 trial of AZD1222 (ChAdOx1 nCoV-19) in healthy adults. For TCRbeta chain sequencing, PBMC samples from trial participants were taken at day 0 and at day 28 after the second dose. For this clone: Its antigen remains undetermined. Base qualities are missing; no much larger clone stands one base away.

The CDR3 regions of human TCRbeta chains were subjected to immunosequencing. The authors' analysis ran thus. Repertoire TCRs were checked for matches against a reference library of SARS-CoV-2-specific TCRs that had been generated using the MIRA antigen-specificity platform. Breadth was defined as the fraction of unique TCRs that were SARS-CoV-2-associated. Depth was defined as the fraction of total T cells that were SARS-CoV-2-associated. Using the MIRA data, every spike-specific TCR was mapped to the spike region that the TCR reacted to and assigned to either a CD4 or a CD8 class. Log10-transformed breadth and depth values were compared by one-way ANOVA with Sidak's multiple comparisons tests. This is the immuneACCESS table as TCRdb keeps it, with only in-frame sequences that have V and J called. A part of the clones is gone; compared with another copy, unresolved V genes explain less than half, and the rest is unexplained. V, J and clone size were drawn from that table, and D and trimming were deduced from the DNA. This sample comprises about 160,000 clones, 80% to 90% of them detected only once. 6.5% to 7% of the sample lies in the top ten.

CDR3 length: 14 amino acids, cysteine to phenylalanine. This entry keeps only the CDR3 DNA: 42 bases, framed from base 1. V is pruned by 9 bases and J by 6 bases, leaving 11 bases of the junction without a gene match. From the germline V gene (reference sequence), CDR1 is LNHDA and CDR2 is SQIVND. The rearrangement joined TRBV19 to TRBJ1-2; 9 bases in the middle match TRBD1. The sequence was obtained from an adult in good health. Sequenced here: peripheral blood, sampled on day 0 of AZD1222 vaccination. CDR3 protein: CASLGGDRGNGYTF. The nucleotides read TGTGCCAGCCTGGGGGGTGACAGGGGGAATGGCTACACCTTC.